This TCR beta chain comes out of a study of blood T cell repertoires in COVID-19. In the study overall: Sample material is recorded as cDNA or gDNA derived from T cells, B-cell-depleted T cells, or PBMCs.

V gave up 1 base and J gave up 3 bases, with 7 bases separating them. This CDR3 comprises 13 residues. Clones were read by immunoSEQ multiplex PCR, and TCRdb kept only the in-frame ones, dropping some. Of 260,000 or so clones detected, about 85% appear once; the ten largest clones hold around 2.3%. The sample comprised PBMCs or T cells enriched from blood (not recorded which). This sequence was found in a woman between 45 and 60 years old who had recovered from COVID-19. The chain has TRBV12-3 or TRBV12-4 and TRBJ2-7; no reliable D call. The CDR3 reads CASSLERFYEQYF. The CDR3, as DNA: TGTGCCAGCAGTTTAGAGAGATTCTACGAGCAGTACTTC.